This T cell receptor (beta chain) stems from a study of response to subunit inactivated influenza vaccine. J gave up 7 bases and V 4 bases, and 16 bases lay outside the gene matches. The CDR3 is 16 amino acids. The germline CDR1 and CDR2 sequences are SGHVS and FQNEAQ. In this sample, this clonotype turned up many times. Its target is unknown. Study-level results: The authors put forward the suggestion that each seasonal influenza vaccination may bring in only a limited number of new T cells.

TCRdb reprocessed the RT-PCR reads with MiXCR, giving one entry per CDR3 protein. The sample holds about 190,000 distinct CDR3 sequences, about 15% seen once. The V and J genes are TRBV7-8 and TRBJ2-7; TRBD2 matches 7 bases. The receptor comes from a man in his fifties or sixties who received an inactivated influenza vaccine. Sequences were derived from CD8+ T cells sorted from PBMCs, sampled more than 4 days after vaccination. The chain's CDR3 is CASSSDLGRAFFEQYF. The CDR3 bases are TGTGCCAGCAGCTCCGATTTGGGGAGGGCCTTCTTTGAGCAGTACTTC.